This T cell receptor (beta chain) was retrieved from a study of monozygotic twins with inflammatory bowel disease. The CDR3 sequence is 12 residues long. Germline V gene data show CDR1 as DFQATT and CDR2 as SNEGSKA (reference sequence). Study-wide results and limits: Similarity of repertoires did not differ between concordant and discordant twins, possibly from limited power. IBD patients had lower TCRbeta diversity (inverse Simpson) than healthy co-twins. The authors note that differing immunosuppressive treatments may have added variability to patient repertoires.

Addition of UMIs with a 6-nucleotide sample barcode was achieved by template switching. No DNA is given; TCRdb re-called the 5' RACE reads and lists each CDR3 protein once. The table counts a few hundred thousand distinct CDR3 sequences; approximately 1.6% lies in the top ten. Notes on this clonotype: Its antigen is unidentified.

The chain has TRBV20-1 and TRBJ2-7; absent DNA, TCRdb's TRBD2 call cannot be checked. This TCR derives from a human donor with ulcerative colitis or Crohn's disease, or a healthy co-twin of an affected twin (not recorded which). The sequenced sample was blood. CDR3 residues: CSARAGTYEQYF.